These 18 T cell receptor beta chains were sequenced from one sample in a study of T cell responses to AZD1222 COVID-19 vaccine. Profiled with immunoSEQ multiplex PCR; TCRdb holds only in-frame clones, not every one. The sample has more than 85,000 clones, approximately 89% seen once. This specimen was peripheral blood, taken 28 days after the second AZD1222 dose. The receptors come from an adult who received the AZD1222 COVID-19 vaccine.

V usage is TRBV7-2 and J usage is TRBJ1-1; D unresolved. Trimming took off 5 bases at V and 5 bases at J, with 12 bases between the two ends. The CDR3 extends over 13 amino acids. Germline assignment: CDR1 SGHTA and CDR2 FQGNSA. The CDR3 coding sequence is TGTGCCAGCAGCCCCCACACCGAAACTGAAGCTTTCTTT. Protein sequence: CASSPHTETEAFF. Full variable domain (rest looked up from reference TRBV7-2 and TRBJ1-1): GAGVSQSPSNKVTEKGKDVELRCDPISGHTALYWYRQSLGQGLEFLIYFQGNSAPDKSGLPSDRFSAERTGGSVSTLTIQRTQQEDSAVYLCASSPHTETEAFFGQGTRLTVV.

The rearrangement uses TRBV19 and TRBJ1-5; D is possibly TRBD1 (5 bases). From germline, CDR1 is LNHDA and CDR2 SQIVND (reference sequence). The V and J ends lost 5 bases and 1 base respectively, with 9 bases between them. The CDR3 length is 14 residues. CDR3 coding DNA: TGTGCCAGTAGTCCCCGGGACAGCAATCAGCCCCAGCATTTT. As protein: CASSPRDSNQPQHF.

To note about this clone: The identical CDR3 is also encoded by other nucleotide sequences in the sample. This chain joins TRBV5-1 and TRBJ2-3; 13 nucleotides agree with TRBD2. The junction had 1 base not matched to a gene; V was cut back by 0 bases and J by 6 bases. CDR1 and CDR2 from the germline V gene are SGHRS and YFSETQ. The length of the CDR3 is 15 residues. CDR3 DNA: TGCGCCAGCAGCTTGGGACTAGCGGGAGGTGATACGCAGTATTTT. It specifies CASSLGLAGGDTQYF.

The chain is built from TRBV6-4 and TRBJ2-2, with 8 bases fitting TRBD1. The CDR3 loop spans 15 amino acids. Germline V lookup: CDR1 MRHNA, CDR2 SNTAGT. J was trimmed by 5 bases and V by 5 bases; bases with no gene match: 7. The CDR3 sequence: CASSPGQGGTGELFF. The CDR3 region has the DNA TGTGCCAGCAGTCCAGGACAGGGCGGAACCGGGGAGCTGTTTTTT.

The CDR3 DNA follows: TGTGCCAGCAGCCCGAATCGAAACACAGGGGGAAGCTACACCTTC. Its protein product is CASSPNRNTGGSYTF. The chain carries TRBV11-2 and TRBJ1-2; TRBD1 matches at 8 bases. There are 15 residues in the CDR3. Germline V CDR1 and CDR2: SGHAT, FQNNGV. The V segment lost 5 bases and the J segment 9 bases; nucleotides outside the gene matches: 14.

This chain links TRBV30 with TRBJ1-3; the D is unclear. Germline assignment: CDR1 GTSNPN and CDR2 SVGIG (reference sequence). V was shortened by 5 bases and J by 0 bases, with 8 bases between the two germline ends. This CDR3 contains 13 residues. The CDR3 is CAWQGFSGNTIYF. For the CDR3, the DNA is TGTGCCTGGCAAGGATTCTCTGGAAACACCATATATTTT.

The CDR3 reads CASMRGADTEAFF. CDR3 DNA sequence: TGCGCCAGCATGAGAGGGGCGGACACTGAAGCTTTCTTT. This sequence joins TRBV5-1 and TRBJ1-1; D is possibly TRBD1 (5 bases). Germline CDR1 reads SGHRS; CDR2 reads YFSETQ. CDR3 size: 13 residues. V was clipped by 6 bases and J by 3 bases, with 12 bases between them.

The genes are TRBV6-5 and TRBJ2-3, with TRBD2 matching over 9 bases. Unmatched junction bases numbered 7, after V lost 6 bases and J lost 6 bases. The CDR3 covers 14 residues. CDR1 and CDR2 (germline): MNHEY, SVGAGI. The CDR3 protein is CASSISGRGDTQYF. The DNA for the CDR3 is TGTGCCAGCAGCATTAGCGGGAGAGGGGATACGCAGTATTTT.

On this clone itself: In the same sample, other DNA sequences code for this CDR3. The V gene is TRBV14, the J gene TRBJ2-7; D is undetermined. Trimming pared 4 bases from V and 0 bases from J, leaving 4 bases between. The germline gives CDR1 SGHDN, CDR2 FVKESK. This CDR3 is 12 amino acids long. The CDR3 DNA reads as TGTGCCAGCAGCCGAAGCTCCTACGAGCAGTACTTC. Translated: CASSRSSYEQYF.

In its sample, this clone was seen a few times. This sequence joins TRBV5-6 and TRBJ1-1, with D hard to call. V lost 0 bases, J lost 4 bases, and 7 bases lay in between. This CDR3 region has 13 residues. CDR1 and CDR2 from the germline V gene are SGHDT and YYEEEE. In DNA, the CDR3 is TGTGCCAGCAGCTTGGACTCCAGCACTGAAGCTTTCTTT. It codes for CASSLDSSTEAFF.

The CDR3 is CASHNGHIYNSPLHF. Written as DNA, the CDR3 is TGTGCCAGTCACAATGGCCACATTTATAATTCACCCCTCCACTTT. The chain combines TRBV5-5 with TRBJ1-6; D is unresolved. Germline V CDR1 and CDR2: SGHKS, YYEKEE (reference sequence). Trimming left V 8 bases short and J 4 bases short, with 16 bases between. The CDR3 has 15 amino acids.

The chain carries TRBV27 and TRBJ1-2; D remains ambiguous. This CDR3 spans 13 amino acids. Germline CDR1 is MNHEY and CDR2 is SMNVEV (reference sequence). V was trimmed by 0 bases and J by 2 bases, leaving 4 bases between them. CDR3 region: CASSLSGNYGYTF. The DNA for the CDR3 is TGTGCCAGCAGTTTATCCGGGAACTATGGCTACACCTTC.

The chain uses TRBV15 and TRBJ2-1; perhaps TRBD2 as D (5 bases). The CDR3 contains 12 residues. Trimming removed 5 bases at V and 10 bases at J, with 12 bases between. CDR1 LNHNV and CDR2 YYDKDF come from the germline V gene (reference sequence). The CDR3 reads CATSASSWEQFF. CDR3 DNA: TGTGCCACCAGCGCGTCTAGCTGGGAGCAGTTCTTC.

The genes are TRBV19 and TRBJ1-6; unclear D gene. The V end was cut by 3 bases, the J end by 8 bases, with 17 bases between. Germline-derived CDR1 and CDR2 are LNHDA and SQIVND (reference sequence). This CDR3 contains 16 residues. The CDR3 coding sequence is TGTGCCAGTAGTATGAGTAAGGCTGTCGGTCATTCACCCCTCCACTTT. It specifies CASSMSKAVGHSPLHF.

The rearrangement joins TRBV28 to TRBJ1-2, with D tentatively TRBD1 (6 bases). Germline loops: CDR1 MDHEN, CDR2 SYDVKM. Trimming took off 3 bases at V and 7 bases at J, with 15 bases between the two ends. The CDR3 covers 14 residues. The CDR3 DNA follows: TGTGCCAGCAGTTTGAATTGGGGGGCCGGTGGCTACACCTTC. It translates to CASSLNWGAGGYTF.

The chain recombines TRBV3-1 (or the pseudogene TRBV3-2) with TRBJ2-3; D gene unclear. The CDR3 has 20 amino acids. Trimming left V 4 bases short and J 0 bases short, with 26 bases between. Germline CDR1 LGHDT, CDR2 YNNKEL (reference sequence). The CDR3 DNA follows: TGTGCCAGCAGCCGGAGACCTAGAAGGCCATCCAATCTTAGCACAGATACGCAGTATTTT. Amino acids: CASSRRPRRPSNLSTDTQYF.

CDR3 sequence reads: CASSFIAGEGGEQYF. CDR3 sequence (DNA): TGTGCCAGCAGCTTCATAGCGGGAGAGGGTGGGGAGCAGTACTTC. This rearrangement joins TRBV11-2 to TRBJ2-7; the match to TRBD2 covers 9 bases. CDR1 and CDR2 (germline): SGHAT, FQNNGV. The junction had 10 bases not matched to a gene; V was cut back by 3 bases and J by 7 bases. This CDR3 is built from 15 residues.

J is TRBJ2-7 and V is TRBV28; 7 nucleotides match TRBD2. J gave up 2 bases and V 1 base, and 2 bases lay outside the gene matches. Germline CDR1 MDHEN, CDR2 SYDVKM. This CDR3 is built from 14 residues. CDR3 residues: CASSLLAGAYEQYF. The CDR3 DNA reads as TGTGCCAGCAGTTTATTGGCGGGAGCCTACGAGCAGTACTTC.